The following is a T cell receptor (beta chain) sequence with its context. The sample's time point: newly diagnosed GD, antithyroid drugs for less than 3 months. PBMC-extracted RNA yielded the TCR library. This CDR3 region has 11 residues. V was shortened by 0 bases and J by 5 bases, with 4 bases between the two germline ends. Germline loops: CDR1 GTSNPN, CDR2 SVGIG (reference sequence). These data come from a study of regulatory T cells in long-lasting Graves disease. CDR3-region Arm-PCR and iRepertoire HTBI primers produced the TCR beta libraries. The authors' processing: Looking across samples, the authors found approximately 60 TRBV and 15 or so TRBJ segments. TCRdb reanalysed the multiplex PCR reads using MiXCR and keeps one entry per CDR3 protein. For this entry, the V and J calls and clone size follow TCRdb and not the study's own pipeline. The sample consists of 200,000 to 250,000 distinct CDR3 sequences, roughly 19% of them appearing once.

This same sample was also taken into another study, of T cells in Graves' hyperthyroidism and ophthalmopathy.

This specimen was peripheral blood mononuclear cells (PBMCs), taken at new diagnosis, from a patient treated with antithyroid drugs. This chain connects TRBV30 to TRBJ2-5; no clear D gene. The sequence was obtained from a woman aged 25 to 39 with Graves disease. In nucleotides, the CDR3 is TGTGCCTGGAGTGTACAGGAGACCCAGTACTTC. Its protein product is CAWSVQETQYF. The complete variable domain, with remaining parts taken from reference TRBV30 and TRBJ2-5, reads SQTIHQWPATLVQPVGSPLSLECTVEGTSNPNLYWYRQAAGRGLQLLFYSVGIGQISSEVPQNLSASRPQDRQFILSSKKLLLSDSGFYLCAWSVQETQYFGPGTRLLVL.